A selection of T cell receptor beta chains follows, all from one sample in a study of blood T cell repertoires in COVID-19. Measured with immunoSEQ multiplex PCR; TCRdb has only the in-frame clones, and not every one. The sample lists some 73,000 clones, 82% occurring once. Material for sequencing was peripheral blood. These receptor sequences come from a woman aged 55-70 years with acute or convalescent COVID-19. Each CDR3 is given with its conserved first and last residue. A D gene is named only where the DNA matches it firmly. Rows may omit the clone size; those that give it use once, few, many or a size class.

j_gene: TRBJ2-6
v_gene: TRBV9
d_gene: -
abundance: -
CDR3nt: TGTGCCAGCAGCGTAGAAGGGGCTGGGGCCAACGTCCTGACTTTC
CDR3aa: CASSVEGAGANVLTF

j_gene: TRBJ2-2
v_gene: TRBV19
d_gene: -
abundance: -
CDR3nt: TGTGCCAGTAGTACACGGAGGGGTAGGCCCACCGGGGAGCTGTTTTTT
CDR3aa: CASSTRRGRPTGELFF

j_gene: TRBJ2-3
v_gene: TRBV7-9
d_gene: TRBD2
abundance: -
CDR3nt: TGTGCCAGCAGCTCGGGAGCGGGGGGGCCAACAGATACGCAGTATTTT
CDR3aa: CASSSGAGGPTDTQYF

j_gene: TRBJ1-5
v_gene: TRBV5-5
d_gene: -
abundance: -
CDR3nt: TGTGCCAGCAGTTTGACATCCTATCAGCCCCAGCATTTT
CDR3aa: CASSLTSYQPQHF

j_gene: TRBJ1-6
v_gene: TRBV27
d_gene: -
abundance: -
CDR3nt: TGTGCCAGCAGTGAACTTCGCTCCTATAATTCACCCCTCCACTTT
CDR3aa: CASSELRSYNSPLHF

j_gene: TRBJ2-2
v_gene: TRBV10-3
d_gene: TRBD1
abundance: -
CDR3nt: TGTGCCATCAGCCCGCGACAGGGGGCAGAGGGCGGGGAGCTGTTTTTT
CDR3aa: CAISPRQGAEGGELFF

j_gene: TRBJ1-1
v_gene: TRBV19
d_gene: TRBD1
abundance: -
CDR3nt: TGTGCCAGTAGTATAGGACAGGGGGGCACTGAAGCTTTCTTT
CDR3aa: CASSIGQGGTEAFF

j_gene: TRBJ1-5
v_gene: TRBV27
d_gene: TRBD1
abundance: -
CDR3nt: TGTGCCAGCAGTTCGGCAGGGGGTCATCAGCCCCAGCATTTT
CDR3aa: CASSSAGGHQPQHF

j_gene: TRBJ2-3
v_gene: TRBV7-6
d_gene: TRBD1
abundance: -
CDR3nt: TGTGCCAGCAGCTTAGGGAGGACAGGGGGCACAGATACGCAGTATTTT
CDR3aa: CASSLGRTGGTDTQYF

j_gene: TRBJ1-3
v_gene: TRBV5-1
d_gene: -
abundance: once
CDR3nt: TGCGCCAGCAGCTTGTCAGTCTCTGGAAACACCATATATTTT
CDR3aa: CASSLSVSGNTIYF

j_gene: TRBJ2-2
v_gene: TRBV24-1
d_gene: -
abundance: once
CDR3nt: TGTGCCACCAATAGTGGCACCGGGGAGCTGTTTTTT
CDR3aa: CATNSGTGELFF

j_gene: TRBJ2-7
v_gene: TRBV5-4
d_gene: TRBD1
abundance: -
CDR3nt: TGTGCCAGCAGCCGGACAGGGGGGCTAACCTACGAGCAGTACTTC
CDR3aa: CASSRTGGLTYEQYF

j_gene: TRBJ1-2
v_gene: TRBV28
d_gene: -
abundance: -
CDR3nt: TGTGCCAGCAGTTCGGAGCGATATGGCTACACCTTC
CDR3aa: CASSSERYGYTF

j_gene: TRBJ2-5
v_gene: TRBV19
d_gene: -
abundance: -
CDR3nt: TGTGCCAGTAGTATAGGGAGCACCGGAGGGTCCGGAGAGACCCAGTACTTC
CDR3aa: CASSIGSTGGSGETQYF

j_gene: TRBJ1-3
v_gene: TRBV2
d_gene: TRBD1
abundance: few
CDR3nt: TGTGCCAGCAGGGCCTCTTGGGACAGGGTGAAGGTCTCTGGAAACACCATATATTTT
CDR3aa: CASRASWDRVKVSGNTIYF

j_gene: TRBJ1-4
v_gene: TRBV6-6
d_gene: -
abundance: -
CDR3nt: TGTGCCAGCAGCCAATCTAATGAAAAACTGTTTTTT
CDR3aa: CASSQSNEKLFF

j_gene: TRBJ2-3
v_gene: TRBV5-1
d_gene: -
abundance: -
CDR3nt: TGCGCCAGCAGCCCTAGAAGAAAAGGCACAGATACGCAGTATTTT
CDR3aa: CASSPRRKGTDTQYF

j_gene: TRBJ1-2
v_gene: TRBV14
d_gene: -
abundance: medium-sized
CDR3nt: TGTGCCAGCAGCCAAGTAATCTTAAATGGCTACACCTTC
CDR3aa: CASSQVILNGYTF

j_gene: TRBJ2-7
v_gene: TRBV20-1
d_gene: -
abundance: -
CDR3nt: TGCAGTGCTAGTTGGGGAGGGGGCGAGCAGTACTTC
CDR3aa: CSASWGGGEQYF

j_gene: TRBJ2-2
v_gene: TRBV3-1/TRBV3-2
d_gene: TRBD2
abundance: once
CDR3nt: TGTGCCAGCAGCCCGAGCGGGAGGGCCGGCACCGGGGAGCTGTTTTTT
CDR3aa: CASSPSGRAGTGELFF

j_gene: TRBJ2-5
v_gene: TRBV27
d_gene: -
abundance: -
CDR3nt: TGTGCCAGCAGCCCTCAAGGTGGGACTTTGGAGACCCAGTACTTC
CDR3aa: CASSPQGGTLETQYF

j_gene: TRBJ2-1
v_gene: TRBV29-1
d_gene: TRBD2
abundance: once
CDR3nt: TGCAGCGTTGAGCTAGCGGGTGTTTTCTTCTCCTACAATGAGCAGTTCTTC
CDR3aa: CSVELAGVFFSYNEQFF

j_gene: TRBJ2-1
v_gene: TRBV29-1
d_gene: -
abundance: once
CDR3nt: TGCAGCGTGGCCGGTGGGTGGACAGTCAAAGGGCAGTTCTTC
CDR3aa: CSVAGGWTVKGQFF

j_gene: TRBJ2-6
v_gene: TRBV7-3
d_gene: TRBD2
abundance: -
CDR3nt: TGTGCCAGCAGCGGGACTAGCGGGAGGACCGATAGCTCTGGGGCCAACGTCCTGACTTTC
CDR3aa: CASSGTSGRTDSSGANVLTF